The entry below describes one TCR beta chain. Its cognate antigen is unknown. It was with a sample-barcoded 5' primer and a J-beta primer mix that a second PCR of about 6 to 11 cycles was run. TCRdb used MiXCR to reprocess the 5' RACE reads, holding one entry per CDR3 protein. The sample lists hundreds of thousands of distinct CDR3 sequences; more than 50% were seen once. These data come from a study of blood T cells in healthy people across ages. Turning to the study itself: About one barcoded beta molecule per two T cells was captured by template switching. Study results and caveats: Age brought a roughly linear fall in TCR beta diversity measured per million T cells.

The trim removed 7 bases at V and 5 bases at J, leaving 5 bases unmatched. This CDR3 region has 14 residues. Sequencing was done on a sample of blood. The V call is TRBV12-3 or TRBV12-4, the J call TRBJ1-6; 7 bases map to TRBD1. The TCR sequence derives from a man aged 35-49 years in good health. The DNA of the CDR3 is TGTGCCAGCAAAACAGGGACAGATAATTCACCCCTCCACTTT. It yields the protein CASKTGTDNSPLHF.